The 14 T cell receptor beta chains below all came from one sample that was sequenced in a study of T cell responses to AZD1222 COVID-19 vaccine. Clones were read by immunoSEQ multiplex PCR, and TCRdb kept only the in-frame ones, dropping some. Of more than 85,000 clones listed, around 90% were seen once; the top ten hold approximately 4.7%. Sample: peripheral blood, taken on day 0 of AZD1222 vaccination. These receptors were taken from an adult in good health.

This clone was counted between two and nine times. The V call is TRBV29-1, the J call TRBJ2-7; D is ambiguous. Trimming took off 1 base at V and 2 bases at J, with 6 bases between the two ends. The CDR3 extends over 12 amino acids. The germline V gene encodes CDR1 SQVTM and CDR2 ANQGSEA. CDR3 sequence: CSVEGNTYEQYF. The CDR3 DNA sequence: TGCAGCGTTGAAGGGAATACCTACGAGCAGTACTTC.

This chain joins TRBV30 and TRBJ1-5, with D uncertain. V shed 3 bases and J shed 9 bases, with 21 bases lying between them. The CDR3 has 15 amino acids. Germline assignment: CDR1 GTSNPN and CDR2 SVGIG (reference sequence). CDR3 sequence reads: CAWSRDSALRRPQHF. CDR3 coding DNA: TGTGCCTGGAGCCGTGACTCGGCCCTCCGGCGGCCCCAGCATTTT. The variable domain in full, completed from reference TRBV30 and TRBJ1-5, reads SQTIHQWPATLVQPVGSPLSLECTVEGTSNPNLYWYRQAAGRGLQLLFYSVGIGQISSEVPQNLSASRPQDRQFILSSKKLLLSDSGFYLCAWSRDSALRRPQHFGDGTRLSIL.

Only one count was recorded for this clone. V and J are TRBV5-6 and TRBJ2-3; TRBD2 agrees at 7 bases. Germline V gene lookup returns CDR1 SGHDT and CDR2 YYEEEE. The CDR3 spans 14 residues. Unmatched junction bases numbered 2, after V lost 4 bases and J lost 0 bases. The CDR3 DNA is TGTGCCAGCAGCCGGGAGGCGAGCACAGATACGCAGTATTTT. Translated: CASSREASTDTQYF.

The chain carries TRBV7-9 and TRBJ2-1; D is uncertain. The germline gives CDR1 SEHNR, CDR2 FQNEAQ (reference sequence). This CDR3 region has 15 residues. The V end lost 3 bases, the J end lost 5 bases, and 14 bases lay between the germline ends. Here the CDR3 DNA reads TGTGCCAGCAGCTTTTTGGACGCCATGGACAATGAGCAGTTCTTC. It is translated as CASSFLDAMDNEQFF.

This clone was observed a single time. V and J are TRBV4-1 and TRBJ2-2; maybe TRBD2 (6 bases). Germline V lookup: CDR1 MGHRA, CDR2 YSYEKL. Deletions cut 3 bases from V and 7 bases from J, with 18 bases between. This CDR3 has 16 amino acids. CDR3 amino acids: CASSHPTATRGGELFF. CDR3 in DNA: TGCGCCAGCAGCCACCCAACCGCGACTAGGGGCGGGGAGCTGTTTTTT.

The chain combines TRBV28 with TRBJ2-1; 7 bases match TRBD1. CDR1 is MDHEN and CDR2 is SYDVKM in the germline V gene. V gave up 6 bases and J gave up 0 bases; unmatched junction bases: 5. The CDR3 is made up of 15 amino acids. DNA for the CDR3: TGTGCCAGCAGAACGGACAGGAGCTCCTACAATGAGCAGTTCTTC. Translation gives CASRTDRSSYNEQFF.

The chain employs TRBV9 and TRBJ2-3; 11 bases match TRBD2. The ends lost 2 bases at V and 2 bases at J; junction bases unmatched: 4. Germline V gene lookup returns CDR1 SGDLS and CDR2 YYNGEE. The CDR3 is 16 amino acids. Here the CDR3 DNA reads TGTGCCAGCAGCGTTAGCGGGGGGGTTTTCACAGATACGCAGTATTTT. Translating gives CASSVSGGVFTDTQYF.

The chain couples TRBV19 to TRBJ1-5; D uncertain. The CDR3 is 15 amino acids. Germline values: CDR1 LNHDA, CDR2 SQIVND (reference sequence). The germline V and J ends were trimmed by 5 bases and 1 base, with 12 bases remaining between them. CDR3 DNA sequence: TGTGCCAGTAGTCTCCGCGCTGGGAGCAATCAGCCCCAGCATTTT. Its translation is CASSLRAGSNQPQHF.

This clone has only a few counts. The V gene is TRBV5-1, the J gene TRBJ2-7; 8 nucleotides line up with TRBD2. The CDR3 consists of 14 residues. Germline V lookup: CDR1 SGHRS, CDR2 YFSETQ. V dropped 1 base and J dropped 2; count of bases not matched to a gene: 2. The CDR3 sequence: CASSLTSGAYEQYF. CDR3 DNA: TGCGCCAGCAGCTTGACTAGCGGAGCCTACGAGCAGTACTTC.

V gene TRBV4-2 combines with J gene TRBJ1-3; D unresolved. Germline CDR1 is LGHNA and CDR2 is YNFKEQ. This CDR3 contains 18 residues. The V and J ends lost 1 base and 0 bases respectively, with 16 bases between them. CDR3 coding DNA: TGTGCCAGCAGCCAAGCGGGAGTCTCCTTTTCCTCTGGAAACACCATATATTTT. It specifies CASSQAGVSFSSGNTIYF.

Only one count was recorded for this clone. The rearrangement joins TRBV3-1 (or the pseudogene TRBV3-2) to TRBJ2-7, with 7 bases aligning to TRBD2. Germline assignment: CDR1 LGHDT and CDR2 YNNKEL (reference sequence). V lost 6 bases, J lost 5 bases, and 10 bases stayed unmatched. The CDR3 totals 14 residues. CDR3 sequence (DNA): TGTGCCAGCAGTCGCGGACTAGGGCGTAACGAGCAGTACTTC. As protein: CASSRGLGRNEQYF.

This chain uses TRBV6-5 with TRBJ1-4; D may be TRBD1 (5 bases). This CDR3 comprises 15 residues. Germline values: CDR1 MNHEY, CDR2 SVGAGI. Trimming cost V 6 bases and J 0 bases, with 11 bases left between them. The CDR3 reads CASSLGVATNEKLFF. The CDR3 nucleotides read TGTGCCAGCAGCCTGGGGGTCGCAACTAATGAAAAACTGTTTTTT.

The rearrangement joins TRBV10-3 to TRBJ1-1; 7 bases agree with TRBD1. Germline V gene sequence: CDR1 ENHRY, CDR2 SYGVKD. V shed 3 bases, J shed 0 bases, and the junction held 10 bases outside the gene matches. This CDR3 has 17 amino acids. This chain's CDR3 is CAISEAGTAQLNTEAFF. The CDR3 coding sequence is TGTGCCATCAGTGAAGCCGGGACAGCCCAACTGAACACTGAAGCTTTCTTT.

The chain is built from TRBV7-9 and TRBJ2-1; TRBD2 aligns across 12 bases. Germline CDR1 SEHNR, CDR2 FQNEAQ (reference sequence). Trimming took 5 bases from V and 1 from J; bases not matched to a gene: 12. This CDR3 has 19 residues. The CDR3 sequence is CASSPRVGLAGTSYNEQFF. The CDR3 DNA is TGTGCCAGCAGCCCCCGCGTCGGACTAGCGGGAACATCCTACAATGAGCAGTTCTTC.